The T cell receptor (beta chain) described here comes from a study of T-cell reconstitution after alpha-beta-depleted transplantation in children. Preparation of the TCRbeta library involved a method that used unique molecular identifiers. TCRdb fed the PCR reads into MiXCR, producing one record per CDR3 protein. Here the sample spans 640,000 or so distinct CDR3 sequences, approximately 17% being singletons. The V gene end was trimmed by 0 bases and the J gene end by 5 bases; junction bases not matched to a gene: 7. This CDR3 region has 16 residues. Germline V gives CDR1 ENHRY, CDR2 SYGVKD. There are many counts of this clonotype.

The sample consisted of PBMCs from the stem cell graft donor, taken from the stem cell graft. This chain links TRBV10-3 with TRBJ2-5; 9 bases fit TRBD1. This receptor was obtained from a human donor who donated a stem cell graft to a child with acute myeloid leukemia. The CDR3 DNA is TGTGCCATCAGTGAGTCGGACAGGGGACTGTTGGAGACCCAGTACTTC. Its protein is CAISESDRGLLETQYF.